A single T cell receptor (beta chain) is shown here with its context. The data were taken from a study of blood T cell repertoires in COVID-19. Looking at the study overall: T cells, B-cell-depleted T cells, or PBMCs supplied cDNA or gDNA.

Per the authors' pipeline: Nucleated cell counts were estimated from reference gene primer amplification. Assay used: immunoSEQ multiplex PCR; TCRdb lists only in-frame clones, some missing. That table is the source of V, J and clone size, and D and trimming were worked out from the DNA. The repertoire holds around 55,000 clones, with approximately 90% as singletons. V lost 1 base and J 4 bases, leaving 13 bases between the germline ends. This CDR3 region has 15 residues. Germline V gene data show CDR1 as SGHTA and CDR2 as FQGNSA. The sample comprised peripheral blood. J is TRBJ1-1 and V is TRBV7-2, with D possibly TRBD1 on 6 matching bases. The sequence derives from a man aged 35-49 years with acute or convalescent COVID-19. The CDR3 DNA reads as TGTGCCAGCAGCTTAGTGGCAGGGGCGGGCACTGAAGCTTTCTTT. Encoded protein: CASSLVAGAGTEAFF.